This is a list of T cell receptor beta chains from one sample in a study of CD8+ T cells in alopecia areata. Repertoires were generated with immunoSEQ multiplex PCR, while TCRdb's copy carries only in-frame clones and drops some. The data show roughly 200,000 clones, about 48% seen once. The sequencing here drew on CD8+ T cells sorted from blood, taken at week 24, from a patient treated with tofacitinib. The receptor source for this set is a human donor with alopecia areata. Each CDR3 is given with its conserved first and last residue. The D gene is left open where the match is weak. Size values are once, few and many counts, or a class for expanded clones, and some rows have none.

J gene,CDR3 length,V gene,D gene,clone size,CDR3 DNA,CDR3 protein
TRBJ2-1,17,TRBV13,TRBD2,-,TGTGCCAGCAGCTTAATGGCTAGCGGGGGGGCATCTAGTGAGCAGTTCTTC,CASSLMASGGASSEQFF
TRBJ2-7,14,TRBV7-6,TRBD2,-,TGTGCCAGCAGCTTTTACGGCGGGGGTAACGAGCAGTACTTC,CASSFYGGGNEQYF
TRBJ2-1,12,TRBV29-1,TRBD1,-,TGCAGCGCCCGGACAGGGGTCAATGAGCAGTTCTTC,CSARTGVNEQFF
TRBJ1-1,12,TRBV19,-,-,TGTGCCAGCTTACAGGGTCTCACTGAAGCTTTCTTT,CASLQGLTEAFF
TRBJ1-1,15,TRBV19,-,-,TGTGCCAGTAGTTCCGAGGAGGGATGGGGCACTGAAGCTTTCTTT,CASSSEEGWGTEAFF
TRBJ1-6,12,TRBV4-1,-,-,TGCGCCAGCAGCCAAGCAAATTCACCCCTCCACTTT,CASSQANSPLHF
TRBJ2-1,13,TRBV30,-,-,TGTGCCTGGAGTGTCAATCAGGGCGGTGAGCAGTTCTTC,CAWSVNQGGEQFF
TRBJ2-1,14,TRBV4-3,-,-,TGCGCCAGCAGCGTCGGGCGGGGATCGAATGAGCAGTTCTTC,CASSVGRGSNEQFF
TRBJ1-5,14,TRBV5-5,-,few,TGTGCCAGCAGCTTAATGGGTAGCAATCAGCCCCAGCATTTT,CASSLMGSNQPQHF
TRBJ2-7,13,TRBV30,-,-,TGTGCCTGGAGTCAGGGTTCAACCTACGAGCAGTACTTC,CAWSQGSTYEQYF
TRBJ2-7,14,TRBV19,-,few,TGTGCCAGTAGTATATTCGGCTACTCCTACGAGCAGTACTTC,CASSIFGYSYEQYF
TRBJ1-2,13,TRBV29-1,TRBD1,few,TGCAGCGTTGAGGAGGGGGCTCCCTATGGCTACACCTTC,CSVEEGAPYGYTF
TRBJ2-5,11,TRBV6-6,-,-,TGTGCCAGCAGTTCCCCGGAGACCCAGTACTTC,CASSSPETQYF
TRBJ2-1,10,TRBV20-1,-,-,TGCAGTGCTAGCACCAATGAGCAGTTCTTC,CSASTNEQFF
TRBJ1-1,14,TRBV29-1,-,-,TGCAGCGTTGAAGCCGCCGGGAGGGTCGGTGAAGCTTTCTTT,CSVEAAGRVGEAFF
TRBJ2-5,15,TRBV7-6,-,once,TGTGCCAGCAGCTTATACGCGGGGACGGGCGAGACCCAGTACTTC,CASSLYAGTGETQYF
TRBJ1-5,13,TRBV7-3,TRBD1,few,TGTGCCAGCAGCTTAACGCAGGGGGGCCTCCAGCATTTT,CASSLTQGGLQHF
TRBJ2-3,14,TRBV5-6,-,-,TGTGCCAGCTTGCGGGACAGTTACACAGATACGCAGTATTTT,CASLRDSYTDTQYF
TRBJ2-7,14,TRBV29-1,TRBD1,-,TGCAGCGTAGCCGGGACAGGGAGTGAGGACGAGCAGTACTTC,CSVAGTGSEDEQYF
TRBJ1-3,11,TRBV9,-,-,TGTGCCAGCAGCCCCGGAAACACCATATATTTT,CASSPGNTIYF
TRBJ2-1,16,TRBV9,TRBD2,-,TGTGCCAGCAGCGTAGCTAGCGGGGGGGCCTACAATGAGCAGTTCTTC,CASSVASGGAYNEQFF
TRBJ1-4,16,TRBV10-3,-,few,TGTGCCATCAGTGAGTCGATGGGGCAGGATAATGAAAAACTGTTTTTT,CAISESMGQDNEKLFF
TRBJ2-7,12,TRBV30,-,-,TGTGCCTGGAGTGTTATCCAGATAGAGCAGTACTTC,CAWSVIQIEQYF
TRBJ1-2,13,TRBV29-1,-,-,TGCAGCGTTGAAGATCGGCAAAGTTATGGCTACACCTTC,CSVEDRQSYGYTF
TRBJ2-5,13,TRBV4-3,-,few,TGCGCCAGCAGCCAAGACAGGGGAGGGGACCAGTACTTC,CASSQDRGGDQYF
TRBJ2-7,15,TRBV5-1,TRBD2,once,TGCGCCAGCAGCCAAACTAGCGGGGGTTCCTACGAGCAGTACTTC,CASSQTSGGSYEQYF
TRBJ2-3,15,TRBV7-8,TRBD2,few,TGTGCCAGCAGCTTTACTAGCGGGGTTGCAGATACGCAGTATTTT,CASSFTSGVADTQYF
TRBJ2-3,14,TRBV7-9,-,few,TGTGCCAGCAGCTCGACAGGTAGCACAGATACGCAGTATTTT,CASSSTGSTDTQYF
TRBJ2-5,16,TRBV5-6,-,few,TGTGCCAGCAGCTGGCTGGGGGTCAAGGACCAAGAGACCCAGTACTTC,CASSWLGVKDQETQYF
TRBJ2-1,12,TRBV19,-,few,TGTGCCAGTAGTATGGGAGACAATGAGCAGTTCTTC,CASSMGDNEQFF
TRBJ1-4,12,TRBV25-1,-,-,TGTGCCAGCGGCGGCTACAATGAAAAACTGTTTTTT,CASGGYNEKLFF
TRBJ1-2,15,TRBV9,-,-,TGTGCCAGCAGCCAGGGACGGGGGGGAAGCTATGGCTACACCTTC,CASSQGRGGSYGYTF
TRBJ2-2,13,TRBV25-1,TRBD1,once,TGTGCCACCCCGGGACAGGGGGCCGGGGAGCTGTTTTTT,CATPGQGAGELFF
TRBJ2-2,14,TRBV30,TRBD2,-,TGTGCCTGGAGTAGGACTAGTGGCACCGGGGAGCTGTTTTTT,CAWSRTSGTGELFF
TRBJ1-2,15,TRBV11-2,-,once,TGTGCCAGCAGCACAAGGGACCAGGCTGGGATAGGCTACACCTTC,CASSTRDQAGIGYTF
TRBJ1-2,16,TRBV4-3,-,few,TGCGCCAGCAGCCAAGATCGGGTACAGGTGAACTATGGCTACACCTTC,CASSQDRVQVNYGYTF
TRBJ1-5,14,TRBV4-2,-,few,TGTGCCAGCAGCCAAGAAAAGGGCAATCAGCCCCAGCATTTT,CASSQEKGNQPQHF